These 17 T cell receptor beta chains came from one sample sequenced in a study of response to subunit inactivated influenza vaccine. Via MiXCR, TCRdb re-called the RT-PCR reads, giving one row per CDR3 protein. The sample records 550,000 to 600,000 distinct CDR3 sequences, approximately 12% being singletons. Material: PBMCs from blood, obtained on the day of vaccination. Every receptor here comes from a man between 45 and 60 years old who received an inactivated influenza vaccine.

The gene calls are TRBV6-1 and TRBJ2-3; 8 nucleotides agree with TRBD2. The CDR3 covers 15 residues. V dropped 6 bases and J dropped 4; count of bases not matched to a gene: 9. Germline V gene lookup returns CDR1 MNHNS and CDR2 SASEGT. In nucleotides, the CDR3 is TGTGCCAGCAGACAGAGCGGGAGTAGTTCAGATACGCAGTATTTT. This translates into CASRQSGSSSDTQYF.

The V gene is TRBV11-1, the J gene TRBJ1-4, with D possibly being TRBD1 (6 bases). Trimming removed 1 base at V and 4 bases at J, with 22 bases between. Looked up from germline, CDR1 is SGHAT and CDR2 is FQDESV (reference sequence). The CDR3 totals 19 residues. In DNA form, the CDR3 reads TGTGCCAGCAGCTTAGGGAGATCTCCAGGGGCCCCCTATAATGAAAAACTGTTTTTT. Translation: CASSLGRSPGAPYNEKLFF.

This clonotype was counted at least ten times. The gene calls are TRBV4-2 and TRBJ1-1; D is uncertain. The length of the CDR3 is 15 residues. Germline V CDR1 and CDR2: LGHNA, YNFKEQ. V was clipped by 1 base and J by 1 base, with 10 bases between them. CDR3 bases: TGTGCCAGCAGCCAAGCTTCGGCCCCGAACACTGAAGCTTTCTTT. Protein: CASSQASAPNTEAFF.

This clonotype showed up many times. DNA of the CDR3: TGTGCCAGCAGTAGGATGTGGGAGAAGGGCGGGGAGCTGTTTTTT. This codes for CASSRMWEKGGELFF. V and J are TRBV12-3 or TRBV12-4 and TRBJ2-2; D is perhaps TRBD2 (5 bases). This CDR3 is built from 15 residues. V was trimmed by 5 bases and J by 7 bases, leaving 17 bases between them.

This chain uses TRBV30 with TRBJ1-2, with D unresolved. This CDR3 is 10 amino acids long. Looked up from germline, CDR1 is GTSNPN and CDR2 is SVGIG (reference sequence). V was cut by 5 bases and J by 8 bases, with 9 bases left in between. The DNA for the CDR3 is TGTGCCTGGGGACGGCGGGGCTACACCTTC. It codes for CAWGRRGYTF.

This clonotype was counted only a few times. V usage is TRBV11-1 and J usage is TRBJ2-1; TRBD1 aligns across 8 bases. Trimming at V came to 8 bases and at J to 1 base, leaving 16 bases not matched to a gene. Germline V gene sequence: CDR1 SGHAT, CDR2 FQDESV (reference sequence). This CDR3 has 18 residues. CDR3 sequence (DNA): TGTGCCAGCGGACCATCAGGGGGCTCAGCTGATTCCTACAATGAGCAGTTCTTC. It is translated as CASGPSGGSADSYNEQFF.

The chain has TRBV20-1 and TRBJ2-3; D perhaps matches TRBD2 (6 bases). V was shortened by 7 bases and J by 6 bases, with 20 bases between the two germline ends. The CDR3 has 14 residues. Germline lookup yields CDR1 DFQATT and CDR2 SNEGSKA (reference sequence). The CDR3 reads CSVSAWRDGDTQYF. For the CDR3, the DNA is TGCAGTGTCAGTGCATGGCGGGATGGGGATACGCAGTATTTT.

This chain uses TRBV5-1 with TRBJ2-5; D ambiguous. This CDR3 contains 12 residues. The ends were cut back, 5 bases at V and 2 bases at J, with 7 bases in the middle. Germline CDR1 SGHRS, CDR2 YFSETQ. The CDR3 spells CASRLGQETQYF. CDR3 DNA sequence: TGCGCCAGCAGACTGGGTCAAGAGACCCAGTACTTC.

This clonotype appeared a few times. The V gene is TRBV5-5, the J gene TRBJ2-1; 7 bases map to TRBD2. This CDR3 is 15 amino acids long. V gave up 2 bases and J gave up 6 bases; unmatched junction bases: 8. Germline loops: CDR1 SGHKS, CDR2 YYEKEE (reference sequence). The CDR3 DNA reads TGTGCCAGCAGCTTCAGACTAGCAGAAAGCAATGAGCAGTTCTTC. Its protein is CASSFRLAESNEQFF.

This clonotype was counted a few times. This rearrangement joins TRBV7-2 to TRBJ2-7; D unresolved. Germline-derived CDR1 and CDR2 are SGHTA and FQGNSA. V lost 1 base to trimming and J lost 1 base, with 11 bases between them. The CDR3 runs 15 residues. Here the CDR3 DNA reads TGTGCCAGCAGCTTAGAAGGCACCCGATCCTACGAGCAGTACTTC. Encoded protein: CASSLEGTRSYEQYF. Full variable domain (outside the CDR3, taken from reference TRBV7-2 and TRBJ2-7): GAGVSQSPSNKVTEKGKDVELRCDPISGHTALYWYRQSLGQGLEFLIYFQGNSAPDKSGLPSDRFSAERTGGSVSTLTIQRTQQEDSAVYLCASSLEGTRSYEQYFGPGTRLTVT.

This clonotype was counted many times. This chain uses TRBV20-1 with TRBJ2-5; no firm D call. V dropped 5 bases and J dropped 0 bases, with 10 bases sitting between them. Germline CDR1 reads DFQATT; CDR2 reads SNEGSKA (reference sequence). There are 13 residues in the CDR3. DNA of the CDR3: TGCAGTGCTGCCCTCTGGCACCAAGAGACCCAGTACTTC. This encodes CSAALWHQETQYF.

A few counts support this clonotype. The chain carries TRBV7-3 and TRBJ2-1; TRBD1 or TRBD2 may be the D gene (5 bases each). Trimming cost V 5 bases and J 0 bases, with 20 bases left between them. Germline V CDR1 and CDR2: SGHTA, FQGTGA. The CDR3 has 18 amino acids. The CDR3 bases are TGTGCCAGCAGCCCCATCCCCGGGGCAGAAAGCTCCTACAATGAGCAGTTCTTC. Translating gives CASSPIPGAESSYNEQFF.

This clonotype was detected many times. The chain links TRBV5-1 to TRBJ2-5; D perhaps matches TRBD1 (5 bases). The CDR3 is 15 residues long. The germline gives CDR1 SGHRS, CDR2 YFSETQ. Trimming stripped 1 base from V and 2 bases from J, with 12 bases between. In DNA form, the CDR3 reads TGCGCCAGCAGCTTGACGTCGAGACAGCAAGAGACCCAGTACTTC. Its protein is CASSLTSRQQETQYF.

This clonotype was detected a few times. V gene TRBV12-3 or TRBV12-4 combines with J gene TRBJ1-4; D gene uncertain. The V gene lost 4 bases and the J gene lost 13 bases, with 16 bases spanning the gap. There are 13 residues in the CDR3. Here the CDR3 reads CASSSGQPEGLFF. The CDR3 region has the DNA TGTGCCAGCAGTTCCGGCCAACCGGAAGGACTGTTTTTT.

This clonotype was counted only a few times. This chain connects TRBV4-1 to TRBJ1-1; D gene uncertain. V lost 1 base and J 6 bases, leaving 12 bases between the germline ends. CDR3 length: 14 residues. Per the germline V gene, CDR1 is MGHRA and CDR2 is YSYEKL. The chain's CDR3 is CASSQVTGFAEAFF. The CDR3 nucleotides read TGCGCCAGCAGCCAAGTAACTGGGTTCGCTGAAGCTTTCTTT.

In its sample, this clonotype was seen a few times. The gene calls are TRBV25-1 and TRBJ2-7, with D possibly being TRBD2 (5 bases). The CDR3 covers 14 residues. Germline values: CDR1 MGHDK, CDR2 SYGVNS. Trimming shortened V by 8 bases and J by 2 bases, and 16 bases separated the two germline ends. The CDR3 region has the DNA TGTGCCAGCTCTCACGAGGGAAATACCTACGAGCAGTACTTC. This gives the protein CASSHEGNTYEQYF.

This clonotype came up a few times. V is TRBV12-3 or TRBV12-4 and J is TRBJ2-1, with D possibly matching TRBD1 (6 bases). V shed 1 base and J shed 0 bases, with 7 bases lying between them. This CDR3 comprises 15 residues. CDR3 region: CASSLEDSSYNEQFF. In DNA form, the CDR3 reads TGTGCCAGCAGTTTAGAGGACAGCTCCTACAATGAGCAGTTCTTC.